These T cell receptor beta chains were read from a single sample in a study of shared clonotypes between healthy human individuals. TCRdb's copy holds only in-frame clones and misses some; the assay was immunoSEQ multiplex PCR. The data hold around 500,000 clones, with roughly 80% observed a single time. The sample taken for sequencing was PBMCs. The receptors originated from a woman aged 40 to 50 in good health. Some clones in this sample may be carry-over from other donors' samples. Both conserved end residues are part of each CDR3. A D gene is named only where the DNA matches it firmly. Clone size is not always given. Where it is, it says once, few, many or a class for expanded clones.

v_call	j_call	d_call	clone_size	cdr3_nt	cdr3_aa
TRBV11-3	TRBJ2-2	TRBD2	few	TGTGCCAGCAGCTTACGTAGCGGGAGCACCGGGGAGCTGTTTTTT	CASSLRSGSTGELFF
TRBV6-4	TRBJ1-1	NA	NA	TGTGCCAGCAGTGCTGGGTCCACGGGGAACACTGAAGCTTTCTTT	CASSAGSTGNTEAFF
TRBV29-1	TRBJ2-7	TRBD2	NA	TGCAGCGTTGAAGCTCACACCGGGACTAGCGTTGGCGAGCAGTACTTC	CSVEAHTGTSVGEQYF
TRBV7-9	TRBJ2-7	TRBD1	NA	TGTGCCAGCAGCCCGGGACAGGGGGCGCGCTACGAGCAGTACTTC	CASSPGQGARYEQYF
TRBV9	TRBJ2-7	NA	NA	TGTGCCAGCAGCGTATCTTCGACGCGCTACGAGCAGTACTTC	CASSVSSTRYEQYF
TRBV11-1	TRBJ2-1	TRBD2	NA	TGTGCCAGCAGCCCCTCGACTAGCGGGAGGTACAATGAGCAGTTCTTC	CASSPSTSGRYNEQFF
TRBV15	TRBJ2-5	NA	NA	TGTGCCACCAGCAGAGACCGGGGGACATTTGAGACCCAGTACTTC	CATSRDRGTFETQYF
TRBV2	TRBJ1-1	NA	once	TGTGCCAGCAGTGCGCGGGGGGGAGGCACTGAAGCTTTCTTT	CASSARGGGTEAFF
TRBV10-1	TRBJ2-7	NA	NA	TGCGCCAGCAGTGAGGCCGGGACAACCTACGAGCAGTACTTC	CASSEAGTTYEQYF
TRBV9	TRBJ2-1	TRBD1	NA	TGTGCCAGCAGCGTTAGGACAGGGGTAAGGAGGGATGAGCAGTTCTTC	CASSVRTGVRRDEQFF